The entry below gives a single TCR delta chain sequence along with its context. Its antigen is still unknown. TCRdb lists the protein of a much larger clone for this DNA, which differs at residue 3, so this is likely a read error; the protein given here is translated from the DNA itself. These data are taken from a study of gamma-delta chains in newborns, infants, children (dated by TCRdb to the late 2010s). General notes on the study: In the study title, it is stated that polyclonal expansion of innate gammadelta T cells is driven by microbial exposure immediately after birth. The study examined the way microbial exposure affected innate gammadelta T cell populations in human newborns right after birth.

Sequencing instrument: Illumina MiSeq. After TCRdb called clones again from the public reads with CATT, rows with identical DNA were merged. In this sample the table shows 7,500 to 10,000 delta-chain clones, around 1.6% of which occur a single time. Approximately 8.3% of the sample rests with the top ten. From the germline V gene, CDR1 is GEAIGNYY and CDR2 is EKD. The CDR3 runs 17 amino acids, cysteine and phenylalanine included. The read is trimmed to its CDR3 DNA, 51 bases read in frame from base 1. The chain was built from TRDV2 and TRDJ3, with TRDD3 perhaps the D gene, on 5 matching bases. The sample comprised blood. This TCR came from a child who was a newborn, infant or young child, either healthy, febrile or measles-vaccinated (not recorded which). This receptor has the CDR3 CARDTWASSWDTRQMFF. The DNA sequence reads TGTGCCCGTGACACCTGGGCGAGCTCCTGGGACACCCGACAGATGTTTTTC.